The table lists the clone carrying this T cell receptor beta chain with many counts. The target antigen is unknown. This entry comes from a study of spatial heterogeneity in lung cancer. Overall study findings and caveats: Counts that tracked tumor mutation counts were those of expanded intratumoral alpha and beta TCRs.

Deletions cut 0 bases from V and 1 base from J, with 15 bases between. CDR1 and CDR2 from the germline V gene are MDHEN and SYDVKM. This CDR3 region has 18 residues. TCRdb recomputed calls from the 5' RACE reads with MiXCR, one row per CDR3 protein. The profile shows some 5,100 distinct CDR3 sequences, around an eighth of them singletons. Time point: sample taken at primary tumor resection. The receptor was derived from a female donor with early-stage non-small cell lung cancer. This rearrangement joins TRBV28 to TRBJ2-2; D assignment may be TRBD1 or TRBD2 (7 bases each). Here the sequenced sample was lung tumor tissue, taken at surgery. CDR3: CASSLWGQRGRNTGELFF. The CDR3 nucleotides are TGTGCCAGCAGTTTATGGGGACAGCGGGGTCGGAACACCGGGGAGCTGTTTTTT.